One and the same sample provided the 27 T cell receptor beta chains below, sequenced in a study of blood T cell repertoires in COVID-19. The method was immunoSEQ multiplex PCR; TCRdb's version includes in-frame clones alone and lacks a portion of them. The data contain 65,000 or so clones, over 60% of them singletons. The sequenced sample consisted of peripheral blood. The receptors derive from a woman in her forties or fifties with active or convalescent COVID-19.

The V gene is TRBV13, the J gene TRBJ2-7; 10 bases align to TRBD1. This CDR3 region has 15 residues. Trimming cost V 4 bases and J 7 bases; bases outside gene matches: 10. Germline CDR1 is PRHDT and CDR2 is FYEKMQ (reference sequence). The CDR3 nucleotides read TGTGCCAGCAGCTCCGACAGGGGGCGTGCGGAGGAGCAGTACTTC. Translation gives CASSSDRGRAEEQYF.

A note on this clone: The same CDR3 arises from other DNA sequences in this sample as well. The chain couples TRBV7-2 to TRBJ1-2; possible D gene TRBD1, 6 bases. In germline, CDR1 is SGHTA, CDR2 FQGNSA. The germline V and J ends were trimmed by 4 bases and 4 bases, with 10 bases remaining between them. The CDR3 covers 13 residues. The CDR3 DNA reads TGTGCCAGCAGCTCTGGACAGTTCTATGGCTACACCTTC. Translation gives CASSSGQFYGYTF.

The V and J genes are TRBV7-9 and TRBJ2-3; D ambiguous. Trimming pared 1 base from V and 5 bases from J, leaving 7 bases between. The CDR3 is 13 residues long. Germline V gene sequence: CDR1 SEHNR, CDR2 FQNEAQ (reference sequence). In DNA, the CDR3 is TGTGCCAGCAGCTTAGAGAACAAAGATACGCAGTATTTT. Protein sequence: CASSLENKDTQYF.

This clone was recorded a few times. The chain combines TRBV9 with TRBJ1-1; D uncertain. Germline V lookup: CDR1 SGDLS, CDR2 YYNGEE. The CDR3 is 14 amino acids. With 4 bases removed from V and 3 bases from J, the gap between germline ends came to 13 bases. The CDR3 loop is CASSLGIGDTEAFF. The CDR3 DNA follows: TGTGCCAGCAGCCTCGGGATCGGGGACACTGAAGCTTTCTTT.

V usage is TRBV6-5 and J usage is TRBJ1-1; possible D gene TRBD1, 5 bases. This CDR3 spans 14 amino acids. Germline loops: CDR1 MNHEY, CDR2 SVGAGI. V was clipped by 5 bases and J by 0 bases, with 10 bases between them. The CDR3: CASSPQVMNTEAFF. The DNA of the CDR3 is TGTGCCAGCAGTCCACAGGTTATGAACACTGAAGCTTTCTTT.

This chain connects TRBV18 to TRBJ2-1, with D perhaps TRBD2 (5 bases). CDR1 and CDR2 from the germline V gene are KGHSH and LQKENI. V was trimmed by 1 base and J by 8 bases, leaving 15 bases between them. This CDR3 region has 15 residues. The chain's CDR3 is CASSPQEDSMDEQFF. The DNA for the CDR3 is TGTGCCAGCTCACCACAGGAGGATTCTATGGATGAGCAGTTCTTC.

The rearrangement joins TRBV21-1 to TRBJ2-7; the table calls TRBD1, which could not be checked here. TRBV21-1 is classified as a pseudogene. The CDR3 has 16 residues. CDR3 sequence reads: CASSPLGHRGNYEQYF. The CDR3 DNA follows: TGTGCCAGCAGCCCGTTGGGGCACAGGGGGAACTACGAGCAGTACTTC.

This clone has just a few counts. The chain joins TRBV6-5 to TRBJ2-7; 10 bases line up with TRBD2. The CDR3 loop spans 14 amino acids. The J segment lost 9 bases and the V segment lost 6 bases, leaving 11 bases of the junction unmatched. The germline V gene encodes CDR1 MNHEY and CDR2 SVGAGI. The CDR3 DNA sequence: TGTGCCAGCAGGGGACTAGCGCCCTACGCTCCGCAGTACTTC. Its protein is CASRGLAPYAPQYF.

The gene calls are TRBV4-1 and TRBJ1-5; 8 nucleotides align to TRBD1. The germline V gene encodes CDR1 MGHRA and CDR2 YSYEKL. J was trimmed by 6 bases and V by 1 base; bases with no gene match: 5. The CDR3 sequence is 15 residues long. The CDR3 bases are TGCGCCAGCAGCCAAGGTGCAGGGGGCCTTCAGCCCCAGCATTTT. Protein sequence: CASSQGAGGLQPQHF.

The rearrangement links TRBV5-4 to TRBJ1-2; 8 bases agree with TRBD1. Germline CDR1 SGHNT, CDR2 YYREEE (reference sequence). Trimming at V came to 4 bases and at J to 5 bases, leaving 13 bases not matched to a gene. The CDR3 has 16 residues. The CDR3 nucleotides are TGTGCCAGCAGCGTTCCCGGACAGGGCTCGTTTTATGGCTACACCTTC. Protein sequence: CASSVPGQGSFYGYTF.

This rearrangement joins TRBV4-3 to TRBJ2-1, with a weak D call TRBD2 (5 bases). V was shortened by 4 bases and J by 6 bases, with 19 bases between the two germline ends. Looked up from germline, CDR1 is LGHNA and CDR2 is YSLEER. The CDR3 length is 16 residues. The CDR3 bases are TGCGCCAGCAGCCGAGCCTTCGGTACTAGTGGCAATGAGCAGTTCTTC. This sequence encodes CASSRAFGTSGNEQFF.

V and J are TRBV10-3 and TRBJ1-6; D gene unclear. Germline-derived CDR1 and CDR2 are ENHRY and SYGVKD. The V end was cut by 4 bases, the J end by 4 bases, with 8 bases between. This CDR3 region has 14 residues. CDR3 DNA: TGTGCCATCAGTGTGAGGGAGTATAATTCACCCCTCCACTTT. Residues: CAISVREYNSPLHF.

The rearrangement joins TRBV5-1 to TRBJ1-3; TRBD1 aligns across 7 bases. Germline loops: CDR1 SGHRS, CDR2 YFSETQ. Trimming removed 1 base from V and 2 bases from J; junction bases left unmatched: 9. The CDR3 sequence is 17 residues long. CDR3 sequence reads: CASSLRGETGAGNTIYF. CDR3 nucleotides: TGCGCCAGCAGCTTGAGAGGGGAAACAGGGGCTGGAAACACCATATATTTT.

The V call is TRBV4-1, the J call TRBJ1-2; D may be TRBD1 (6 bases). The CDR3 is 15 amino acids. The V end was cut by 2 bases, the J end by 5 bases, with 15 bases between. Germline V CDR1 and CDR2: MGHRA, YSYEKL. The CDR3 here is CASSQRQGTGYGYTF. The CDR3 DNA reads TGCGCCAGCAGCCAACGTCAGGGGACCGGTTATGGCTACACCTTC.

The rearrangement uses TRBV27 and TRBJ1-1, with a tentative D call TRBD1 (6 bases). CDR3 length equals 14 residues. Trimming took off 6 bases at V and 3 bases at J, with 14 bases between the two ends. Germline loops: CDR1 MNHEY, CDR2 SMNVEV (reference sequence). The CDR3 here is CASRPQGKDTEAFF. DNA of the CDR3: TGTGCCAGCAGGCCCCAGGGGAAGGACACTGAAGCTTTCTTT.

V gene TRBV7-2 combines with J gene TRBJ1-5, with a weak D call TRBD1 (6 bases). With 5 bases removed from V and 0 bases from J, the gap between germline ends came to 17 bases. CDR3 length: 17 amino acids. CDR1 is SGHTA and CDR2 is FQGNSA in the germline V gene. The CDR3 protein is CASSLFGGRYSNQPQHF. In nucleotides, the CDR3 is TGTGCCAGCAGCCTCTTTGGGGGCAGATATAGCAATCAGCCCCAGCATTTT.

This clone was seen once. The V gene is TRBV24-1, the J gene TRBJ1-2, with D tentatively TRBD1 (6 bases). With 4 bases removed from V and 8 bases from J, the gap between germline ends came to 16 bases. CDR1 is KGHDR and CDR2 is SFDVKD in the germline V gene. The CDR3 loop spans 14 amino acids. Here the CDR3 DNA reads TGTGCCACCAGTGACCCCAGCAGGGGTTGGGGCTACACCTTC. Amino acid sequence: CATSDPSRGWGYTF.

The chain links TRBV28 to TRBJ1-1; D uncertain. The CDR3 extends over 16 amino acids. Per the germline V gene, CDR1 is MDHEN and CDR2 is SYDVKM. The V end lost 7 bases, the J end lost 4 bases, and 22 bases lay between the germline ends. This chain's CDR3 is CASMFPGGRGSTEAFF. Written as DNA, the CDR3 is TGTGCCAGCATGTTTCCGGGAGGTCGAGGGAGCACTGAAGCTTTCTTT.

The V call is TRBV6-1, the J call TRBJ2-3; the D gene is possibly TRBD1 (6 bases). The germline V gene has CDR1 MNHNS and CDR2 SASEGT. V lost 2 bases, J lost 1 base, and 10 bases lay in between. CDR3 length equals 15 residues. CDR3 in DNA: TGTGCCAGCAGTGAAACAGGGCATCGCACAGATACGCAGTATTTT. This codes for CASSETGHRTDTQYF.

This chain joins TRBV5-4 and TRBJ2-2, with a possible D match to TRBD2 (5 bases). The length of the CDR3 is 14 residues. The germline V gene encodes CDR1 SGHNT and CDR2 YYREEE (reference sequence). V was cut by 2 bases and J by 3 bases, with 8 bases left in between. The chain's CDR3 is CASSFDYYTGELFF. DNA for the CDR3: TGTGCCAGCAGCTTTGACTATTACACCGGGGAGCTGTTTTTT.

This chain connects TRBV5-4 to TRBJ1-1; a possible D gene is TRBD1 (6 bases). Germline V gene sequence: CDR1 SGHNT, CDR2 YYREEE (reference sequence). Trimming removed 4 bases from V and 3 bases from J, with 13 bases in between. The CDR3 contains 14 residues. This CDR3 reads CASSPGQRDTEAFF. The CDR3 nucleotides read TGTGCCAGCAGCCCCGGACAGAGGGACACTGAAGCTTTCTTT.

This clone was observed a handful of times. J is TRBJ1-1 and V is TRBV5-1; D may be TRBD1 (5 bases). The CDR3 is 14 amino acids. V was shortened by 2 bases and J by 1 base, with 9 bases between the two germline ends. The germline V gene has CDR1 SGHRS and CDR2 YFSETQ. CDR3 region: CASSLSQANTEAFF. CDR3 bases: TGCGCCAGCAGCTTATCACAGGCGAACACTGAAGCTTTCTTT.

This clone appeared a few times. CDR3 sequence: CASSQDRAGGLDTGELFF. DNA of the CDR3: TGTGCCAGCAGCCAAGATCGGGCGGGAGGGCTGGACACCGGGGAGCTGTTTTTT. The chain combines TRBV3-1 (or the pseudogene TRBV3-2) with TRBJ2-2; 9 positions agree with TRBD2. Germline V CDR1 and CDR2: LGHDT, YNNKEL (reference sequence). With 0 bases clipped from V and 3 bases from J, the junction kept 8 bases outside the gene matches. This CDR3 spans 18 amino acids.

The CDR3 loop reads CASSGVVSGNTIYF. Here the CDR3 DNA reads TGTGCCAGCAGTGGAGTCGTCTCTGGAAACACCATATATTTT. The chain combines TRBV25-1 with TRBJ1-3; D is uncertain. Germline CDR1 MGHDK, CDR2 SYGVNS. Trimming stripped 4 bases from V and 0 bases from J, with 7 bases between. The CDR3 has 14 amino acids.

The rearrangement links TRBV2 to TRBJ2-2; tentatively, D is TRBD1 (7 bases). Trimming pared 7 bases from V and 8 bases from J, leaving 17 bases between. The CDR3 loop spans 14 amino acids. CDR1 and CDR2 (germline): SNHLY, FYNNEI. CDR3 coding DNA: TGTGCCAGCATTATAGACAGGGAGGTTGGGGAGCTGTTTTTT. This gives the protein CASIIDREVGELFF. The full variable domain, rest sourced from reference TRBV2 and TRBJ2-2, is EPEVTQTPSHQVTQMGQEVILRCVPISNHLYFYWYRQILGQKVEFLVSFYNNEISEKSEIFDDQFSVERPDGSNFTLKIRSTKLEDSAMYFCASIIDREVGELFFGEGSRLTVL.

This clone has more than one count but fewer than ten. The CDR3 region is CASSGWALGAYNEQFF. The CDR3 DNA is TGCGCCAGCAGTGGTTGGGCCCTCGGGGCCTACAATGAGCAGTTCTTC. V gene TRBV10-1 combines with J gene TRBJ2-1; a possible D gene is TRBD2 (5 bases). This CDR3 is built from 16 residues. CDR1 and CDR2 from the germline V gene are WNHNN and SYGVQD (reference sequence). V dropped 4 bases and J dropped 2 bases, with 15 bases sitting between them.

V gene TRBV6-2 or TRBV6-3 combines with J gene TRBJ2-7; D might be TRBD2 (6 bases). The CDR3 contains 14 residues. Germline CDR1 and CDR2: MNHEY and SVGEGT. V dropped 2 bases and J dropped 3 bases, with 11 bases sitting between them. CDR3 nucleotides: TGTGCCAGCAGTTACGTAGCGGAGCTCTACGAGCAGTACTTC. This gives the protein CASSYVAELYEQYF.